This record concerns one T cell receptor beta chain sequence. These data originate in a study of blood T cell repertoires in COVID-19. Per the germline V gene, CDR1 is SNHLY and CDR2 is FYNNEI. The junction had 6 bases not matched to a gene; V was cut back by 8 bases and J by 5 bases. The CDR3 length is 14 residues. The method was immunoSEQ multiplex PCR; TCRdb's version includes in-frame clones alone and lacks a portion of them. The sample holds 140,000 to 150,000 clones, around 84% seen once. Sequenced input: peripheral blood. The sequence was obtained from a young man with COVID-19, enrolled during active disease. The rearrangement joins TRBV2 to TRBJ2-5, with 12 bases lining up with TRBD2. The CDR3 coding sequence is TGTGCCAGCGGACTAGCGGGAATTGGGGAGACCCAGTACTTC. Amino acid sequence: CASGLAGIGETQYF.